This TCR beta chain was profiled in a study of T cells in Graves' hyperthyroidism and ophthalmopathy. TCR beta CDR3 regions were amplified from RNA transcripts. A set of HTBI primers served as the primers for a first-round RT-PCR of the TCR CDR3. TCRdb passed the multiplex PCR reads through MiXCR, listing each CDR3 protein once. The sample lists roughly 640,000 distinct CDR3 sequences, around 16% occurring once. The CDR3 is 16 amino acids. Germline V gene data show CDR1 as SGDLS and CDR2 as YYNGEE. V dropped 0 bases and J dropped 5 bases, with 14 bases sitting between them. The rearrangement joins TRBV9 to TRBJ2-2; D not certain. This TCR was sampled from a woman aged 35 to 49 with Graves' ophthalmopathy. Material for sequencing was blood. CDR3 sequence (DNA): TGTGCCAGCAGCGTAGCCCCAAGTATAACAACCGGGGAGCTGTTTTTT. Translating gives CASSVAPSITTGELFF.